This is a list of T cell receptor beta chains from one sample in a study of CD8 T cells in ankylosing spondylitis. TCRdb re-derived calls from the 5' RACE reads in MiXCR, one entry per CDR3 protein. The table records 150,000 to 200,000 distinct CDR3 sequences, about 16% of them present only once. The sample consisted of blood, either unsorted or a sorted T cell fraction (not recorded which). These receptors were collected from a male donor with ankylosing spondylitis or in good health (not recorded which). Each CDR3 is given with its conserved first and last residue. A D gene is named only where the DNA matches it firmly. Clone size is not always given. Where it is, it says once, few, many or a class for expanded clones.

size | J | length | D | V | DNA | CDR3
many | TRBJ1-1 | 12 | TRBD1 | TRBV20-1 | TGCAGTGCTGGACAGGGGAACACTGAAGCTTTCTTT | CSAGQGNTEAFF
. | TRBJ2-7 | 14 | . | TRBV30 | TGTGCCTGGAGTGTCCACAAAATGTCCTACGAGCAGTACTTC | CAWSVHKMSYEQYF
many | TRBJ2-7 | 16 | TRBD2 | TRBV9 | TGTGCCAGCAGCGTAGGCGGTAGCGGGAGTCTAGACGAGCAGTACTTC | CASSVGGSGSLDEQYF
many | TRBJ2-2 | 16 | . | TRBV20-1 | TGCAGTGCTAGAGTCCCCAGAAAGGGAATAACCGGGGAGCTGTTTTTT | CSARVPRKGITGELFF
few | TRBJ1-5 | 15 | . | TRBV20-1 | TGCAGTGCCCGCTGGGGGGCGTCAAGTAATCAGCCCCAGCATTTT | CSARWGASSNQPQHF
once | TRBJ2-3 | 18 | TRBD2 | TRBV18 | TGTGCCAGCTCACCACCCTCGCTAGCGGGATCGTACACAGATACGCAGTATTTT | CASSPPSLAGSYTDTQYF
. | TRBJ2-7 | 11 | . | TRBV12-3/TRBV12-4 | TGTGCCAGCGCGGGCGCCTACGAGCAGTACTTC | CASAGAYEQYF
few | TRBJ2-3 | 15 | . | TRBV24-1 | TGTGCCACCAGTGATTTGGGGGGGACGGGAAGGACGCAGTATTTT | CATSDLGGTGRTQYF
. | TRBJ2-1 | 14 | . | TRBV28 | TGTGCCAGCAGTTTCACCAAACATTACAATGAGCAGTTCTTC | CASSFTKHYNEQFF
. | TRBJ2-1 | 14 | . | TRBV27 | TGTGCCAGCAGTTTATCGCGGAGCTACAATGAGCAGTTCTTC | CASSLSRSYNEQFF
. | TRBJ1-3 | 13 | . | TRBV29-1 | TGCAGCATAAATAGGGGATCTGGAAACACCATATATTTT | CSINRGSGNTIYF
few | TRBJ2-2 | 14 | TRBD1 | TRBV12-3/TRBV12-4 | TGTGCCAGCAGCCTTCTGACAGGGCCCGGGGAGCTGTTTTTT | CASSLLTGPGELFF
many | TRBJ2-7 | 13 | . | TRBV5-1 | TGCGCCAGCAGCTTGTTGTCTGAATACGAGCAGTACTTC | CASSLLSEYEQYF
few | TRBJ2-1 | 13 | . | TRBV5-6 | TGTGCCAGCAGCGTGGGCAGCCCCAATGAGCAGTTCTTC | CASSVGSPNEQFF
few | TRBJ2-3 | 15 | TRBD2 | TRBV5-4 | TGTGCCAGCAGCTCAGCGGGAGCGGTCACAGATACGCAGTATTTT | CASSSAGAVTDTQYF
many | TRBJ2-7 | 13 | TRBD1 | TRBV20-1 | TGCAGTGCGGTTGGTACAGGGGTTTCCGAGCAGTACTTC | CSAVGTGVSEQYF
many | TRBJ2-2 | 16 | TRBD2 | TRBV5-1 | TGCGCCAGCAGCCCGTTCGGCGGGAGATCTGCCGGGGAGCTGTTTTTT | CASSPFGGRSAGELFF
. | TRBJ1-5 | 14 | . | TRBV12-3/TRBV12-4 | TGTGCCAGCAGCCAGGACGGAAGCAATCAGCCCCAGCATTTT | CASSQDGSNQPQHF
. | TRBJ2-5 | 14 | TRBD1 | TRBV5-1 | TGCGCCAGCAGCCCGACAGGGGAGGCAGAGACCCAGTACTTC | CASSPTGEAETQYF
. | TRBJ1-6 | 14 | . | TRBV5-5 | TGTGCCAGCAGCTCGCGGGGCCTAAATTCACCCCTCCACTTT | CASSSRGLNSPLHF
many | TRBJ2-2 | 14 | . | TRBV5-1 | TGCGCCAGCAGCTCTCAGGGGTTCACCGGGGAGCTGTTTTTT | CASSSQGFTGELFF
many | TRBJ2-2 | 15 | TRBD2 | TRBV29-1 | TGCAGCGTTGAAAGCGGGAGGCGAGGCACCGGGGAGCTGTTTTTT | CSVESGRRGTGELFF
few | TRBJ1-2 | 13 | . | TRBV7-9 | TGTGCCAGCAGCTTGACAGCTACGGATGGCTACACCTTC | CASSLTATDGYTF
many | TRBJ2-5 | 14 | . | TRBV6-1 | TGTGCCAGCAGTGCCGGAGCGCCAAGAAAGACCCAGTACTTC | CASSAGAPRKTQYF
few | TRBJ2-3 | 15 | TRBD2 | TRBV20-1 | TGCAGTGCACGCCGAGTAGCGGGCACCGCTGATACGCAGTATTTT | CSARRVAGTADTQYF
few | TRBJ2-7 | 14 | . | TRBV5-6 | TGTGCCAGCAGCTTGGGAGCTCGGGTTTACGAGCAGTACTTC | CASSLGARVYEQYF
. | TRBJ2-1 | 15 | . | TRBV7-2 | TGTGCCAGCAGCTTAAGCTCAACGGGCTACAATGAGCAGTTCTTC | CASSLSSTGYNEQFF
many | TRBJ2-2 | 16 | . | TRBV5-1 | TGCGCCAGCAGCTTGGAGGGCAGGTCTTACACCGGGGAGCTGTTTTTT | CASSLEGRSYTGELFF
. | TRBJ1-5 | 13 | . | TRBV20-1 | TGCAGTGCTTCGTTGGGTTCCAATCAGCCCCAGCATTTT | CSASLGSNQPQHF
. | TRBJ1-1 | 16 | TRBD1 | TRBV19 | TGTGCCAGTAGTCCACGGGAGACAGGGAGGCACACTGAAGCTTTCTTT | CASSPRETGRHTEAFF
many | TRBJ2-2 | 14 | . | TRBV3-1 | TGTGCCAGCAGCCAAGATCCCGGTTCCGGGGAGCTGTTTTTT | CASSQDPGSGELFF
many | TRBJ2-1 | 17 | TRBD2 | TRBV28 | TGTGCCAGCAGTGAAAGGACTAGCGGGAAGGTCCACAATGAGCAGTTCTTC | CASSERTSGKVHNEQFF
once | TRBJ1-6 | 14 | TRBD1 | TRBV27 | TGTGCCAGCAGACAGAGACAGGGGCGGTCACCCCTCCACTTT | CASRQRQGRSPLHF
many | TRBJ2-5 | 12 | . | TRBV29-1 | TGCAGCGGATCAGGGGTTGGGGAGACCCAGTACTTC | CSGSGVGETQYF
. | TRBJ2-1 | 14 | . | TRBV7-3 | TGTGCCAGCAGCTCCCAGGGCCACTACAATGAGCAGTTCTTC | CASSSQGHYNEQFF
. | TRBJ2-1 | 14 | . | TRBV5-1 | TGCGCCAGCAGCTTGGACCTAGCCAACAATGAGCAGTTCTTC | CASSLDLANNEQFF
. | TRBJ2-1 | 14 | TRBD2 | TRBV28 | TGTGCCAGCAGTTTATCGGAACTAGCGGGGGAGCAGTTCTTC | CASSLSELAGEQFF
few | TRBJ2-5 | 14 | . | TRBV12-3/TRBV12-4 | TGTGCCAGCAGTTTAGCGGGCCAACCAGAGACCCAGTACTTC | CASSLAGQPETQYF
many | TRBJ2-7 | 16 | TRBD2 | TRBV20-1 | TGCAGTGCTAGACGACGGCCGGGACTAGAATTCTACGAGCAGTACTTC | CSARRRPGLEFYEQYF
few | TRBJ2-5 | 15 | . | TRBV27 | TGTGCCAGCAGCCCTATGTCGGGGGCGCCAGAGACCCAGTACTTC | CASSPMSGAPETQYF
. | TRBJ2-5 | 13 | . | TRBV7-4 | TGTGCCAGCAGCTTAGTTACGGGAGAGACCCAGTACTTC | CASSLVTGETQYF
many | TRBJ2-2 | 12 | . | TRBV30 | TGTGCCTGGAGTCCACAAACCGGGGAGCTGTTTTTT | CAWSPQTGELFF
many | TRBJ2-1 | 14 | . | TRBV5-1 | TGCGCCAGCAGATGGAAACAGGGCTACAATGAGCAGTTCTTC | CASRWKQGYNEQFF
. | TRBJ2-2 | 17 | . | TRBV20-1 | TGCAGTGCTAGAGATACAAACAGGGCGGATAACACCGGGGAGCTGTTTTTT | CSARDTNRADNTGELFF
many | TRBJ2-7 | 13 | . | TRBV25-1 | TGTGCCAGAGGTCAGGGTTCCTCCTACGAGCAGTACTTC | CARGQGSSYEQYF
many | TRBJ1-4 | 14 | . | TRBV7-6 | TGTGCCAGCAGCTTAGGTCAGCCCAGTGGAAAACTGTTTTTT | CASSLGQPSGKLFF
many | TRBJ1-1 | 13 | . | TRBV5-1 | TGCGCCAGCAGCTTGGGATGGAACACTGAAGCTTTCTTT | CASSLGWNTEAFF
many | TRBJ1-1 | 14 | . | TRBV5-1 | TGCGCCAGCAACCCTCATGGGGCGAACACTGAAGCTTTCTTT | CASNPHGANTEAFF
many | TRBJ2-1 | 15 | TRBD2 | TRBV5-1 | TGCGCCAGCAGCCAAACTAGCGGGAATAACAATGAGCAGTTCTTC | CASSQTSGNNNEQFF
few | TRBJ2-7 | 11 | . | TRBV5-1 | TGCGCCAGCAGCTTGCCGGGAGAGCAGTACTTC | CASSLPGEQYF
many | TRBJ2-3 | 15 | TRBD2 | TRBV20-1 | TGCAGTGCTAGAGCCTCGGAAAGCGGGAGGGATACGCAGTATTTT | CSARASESGRDTQYF
many | TRBJ1-3 | 14 | . | TRBV5-1 | TGCGCCTCGTCACCCGGTAGCTCTGGAAACACCATATATTTT | CASSPGSSGNTIYF
many | TRBJ1-1 | 11 | . | TRBV29-1 | TGCAGCGTTGCGAAATCTGTCGAAGCTTTCTTT | CSVAKSVEAFF
many | TRBJ2-3 | 14 | TRBD1 | TRBV5-1 | TGCGCCAGCAGAAACGGACAGGAGACAGATACGCAGTATTTT | CASRNGQETDTQYF
. | TRBJ2-1 | 13 | . | TRBV18 | TGTGCCAGCTCACTTAACAGGGACAATGAGCAGTTCTTC | CASSLNRDNEQFF
few | TRBJ2-7 | 15 | TRBD1 | TRBV2 | TGTGCCAGCAGCCGACCCGGACAGGGACTTTACGAGCAGTACTTC | CASSRPGQGLYEQYF
many | TRBJ2-7 | 12 | . | TRBV29-1 | TGCAGCGTTGAAGGGGCTTCCTACGAGCAGTACTTC | CSVEGASYEQYF
many | TRBJ2-1 | 15 | . | TRBV15 | TGTGCCACCAGCAGAGATCGCGGCCCCTACAATGAGCAGTTCTTC | CATSRDRGPYNEQFF
. | TRBJ1-6 | 16 | TRBD1 | TRBV12-3/TRBV12-4 | TGTGCCAGCAGCCTAGACAGGGGACTATATAATTCACCCCTCCACTTT | CASSLDRGLYNSPLHF
. | TRBJ2-5 | 13 | . | TRBV12-3/TRBV12-4 | TGTGCCAGCAGGTTATGGGGATACGGGACCCAGTACTTC | CASRLWGYGTQYF